Following are 22 T cell receptor beta chains from one sample sequenced in a study of identifying expanded T cells in peripheral blood. Assay: immunoSEQ multiplex PCR; the TCRdb copy retains only in-frame clones and omits some. The sample contains around 50,000 clones, around nine tenths of which appear only once. The source material was blood. These receptors were collected from a person between 18 and 75 years old in good health.

The genes are TRBV30 and TRBJ2-1; the D gene is possibly TRBD2 (6 bases). This CDR3 region has 14 residues. Germline V gene sequence: CDR1 GTSNPN, CDR2 SVGIG (reference sequence). V lost 2 bases, J lost 8 bases, and 16 bases lay in between. CDR3 sequence: CAWSTGTGVDEQFF. CDR3 sequence (DNA): TGTGCCTGGAGTACAGGAACGGGGGTGGATGAGCAGTTCTTC.

This rearrangement joins TRBV29-1 to TRBJ1-5, with D possibly being TRBD1 (6 bases). CDR1 and CDR2 (germline): SQVTM, ANQGSEA. The V gene lost 7 bases and the J gene lost 6 bases, with 16 bases spanning the gap. There are 13 residues in the CDR3. Here the CDR3 reads CSGIAGEGQPQHF. For the CDR3, the DNA is TGCAGCGGAATTGCAGGGGAAGGTCAGCCCCAGCATTTT.

V gene TRBV29-1 combines with J gene TRBJ2-3; D is uncertain. The germline V and J ends were trimmed by 4 bases and 2 bases, with 10 bases remaining between them. CDR1 SQVTM and CDR2 ANQGSEA come from the germline V gene. The CDR3 has 13 residues. The CDR3 DNA reads TGCAGCGTTGTGCGCGCAACCACAGATACGCAGTATTTT. This codes for CSVVRATTDTQYF.

This clone has just one count. This chain connects TRBV25-1 to TRBJ2-4; D gene unclear. Germline V gene sequence: CDR1 MGHDK, CDR2 SYGVNS. V lost 1 base and J 1 base, leaving 14 bases between the germline ends. This CDR3 comprises 17 residues. The CDR3 region has the DNA TGTGCCAGCAGTGAATCCGGCGGTGGGGTGGCCAAAAACATTCAGTACTTC. Residues: CASSESGGGVAKNIQYF.

The chain has TRBV7-3 and TRBJ2-2; the D is unclear. The CDR3 loop spans 16 amino acids. Looked up from germline, CDR1 is SGHTA and CDR2 is FQGTGA. Trimming removed 2 bases from V and 0 bases from J, with 10 bases in between. As DNA, the CDR3 is TGTGCCAGCAGCTTAGTTAGTGGGACGAACACCGGGGAGCTGTTTTTT. This gives the protein CASSLVSGTNTGELFF.

The chain is built from TRBV4-1 and TRBJ2-7; 7 positions agree with TRBD1. Germline CDR1 reads MGHRA; CDR2 reads YSYEKL. This CDR3 region has 12 residues. The V and J ends lost 2 bases and 6 bases, in that order; junction bases with no gene match: 1. The chain's CDR3 is CASSQYRGEQYF. CDR3 coding DNA: TGCGCCAGCAGCCAATACAGGGGCGAGCAGTACTTC.

The genes are TRBV7-3 and TRBJ2-3; 7 bases are shared with TRBD2. Germline assignment: CDR1 SGHTA and CDR2 FQGTGA. The CDR3 totals 15 residues. V lost 1 base and J lost 2; bases outside the gene matches: 3. The CDR3 DNA is TGTGCCAGCAGCTTAATGGCGGGGGTCACAGATACGCAGTATTTT. This gives the protein CASSLMAGVTDTQYF. Using reference TRBV7-3 and TRBJ2-3 for the parts outside the CDR3, the full variable domain is GAGVSQTPSNKVTEKGKYVELRCDPISGHTALYWYRQSLGQGPEFLIYFQGTGAADDSGLPNDRFFAVRPEGSVSTLKIQRTERGDSAVYLCASSLMAGVTDTQYFGPGTRLTVL.

V usage is TRBV5-6 and J usage is TRBJ1-2, with TRBD1 matching over 7 bases. There are 15 residues in the CDR3. The J segment lost 3 bases and the V segment lost 0 bases, leaving 5 bases of the junction unmatched. The germline CDR1 and CDR2 sequences are SGHDT and YYEEEE. CDR3 coding DNA: TGTGCCAGCAGCTTGGAGCCACAGGGGTACTATGGCTACACCTTC. Translating it yields CASSLEPQGYYGYTF.

V is TRBV2 and J is TRBJ2-1; weak D call: TRBD2 (5 bases). This CDR3 contains 13 residues. V shed 2 bases and J shed 13 bases, with 15 bases lying between them. Germline V gene sequence: CDR1 SNHLY, CDR2 FYNNEI. Here the CDR3 reads CASSETEGGFQFF. The CDR3 nucleotides read TGTGCCAGCAGTGAAACAGAGGGTGGATTCCAGTTCTTC.

This sequence joins TRBV6-5 and TRBJ2-1, with a weak D call TRBD2 (5 bases). This CDR3 contains 13 residues. V was pared by 2 bases and J by 5 bases, with 7 bases between. Looked up from germline, CDR1 is MNHEY and CDR2 is SVGAGI. The CDR3 sequence is CASSYLGDNEQFF. CDR3 in DNA: TGTGCCAGCAGTTACCTCGGGGACAATGAGCAGTTCTTC.

The chain employs TRBV5-8 and TRBJ1-3, with D possibly TRBD1 on 5 matching bases. V was pared by 1 base and J by 0 bases, with 8 bases between. The germline V gene encodes CDR1 SGHTS and CDR2 YDEGEE. This CDR3 has 15 amino acids. The CDR3 nucleotides read TGTGCCAGCAGCTTGTGGGGCCTCTCTGGAAACACCATATATTTT. Translated, it gives CASSLWGLSGNTIYF.

The chain uses TRBV30 and TRBJ1-5, with 8 bases aligning to TRBD1. CDR3 length equals 14 residues. Trimming removed 5 bases from V and 1 base from J; junction bases left unmatched: 4. CDR1 and CDR2 from the germline V gene are GTSNPN and SVGIG (reference sequence). CDR3 in amino acids: CAWDRGLSNQPQHF. The CDR3 DNA follows: TGTGCCTGGGACAGGGGCTTGAGCAATCAGCCCCAGCATTTT.

This clone occurred a few times. The CDR3 is CAISLGTKMGETQYF. In nucleotides, the CDR3 is TGTGCCATCAGCCTGGGGACTAAAATGGGAGAGACCCAGTACTTC. The chain couples TRBV10-3 to TRBJ2-5; TRBD2 agrees at 7 bases. This CDR3 is 15 amino acids long. CDR1 and CDR2 from the germline V gene are ENHRY and SYGVKD. The V and J ends lost 6 bases and 4 bases, in that order; junction bases with no gene match: 11.

The chain is built from TRBV9 and TRBJ2-7; D is possibly TRBD2 (7 bases). Trimming took 4 bases from V and 7 from J, leaving 21 bases between them. Germline CDR1 reads SGDLS; CDR2 reads YYNGEE. This CDR3 is built from 15 residues. CDR3 protein: CASSPRGGGTWEQYF. The CDR3 bases are TGTGCCAGCAGCCCGAGGGGAGGGGGGACATGGGAGCAGTACTTC.

This chain uses TRBV7-3 with TRBJ1-1, with D perhaps matching TRBD1 (6 bases). The CDR3 runs 13 residues. V gave up 8 bases and J gave up 2 bases, with 12 bases separating them. The germline gives CDR1 SGHTA, CDR2 FQGTGA. In nucleotides, the CDR3 is TGTGCCAGCTCCCGACAGGTAAACACTGAAGCTTTCTTT. It yields the protein CASSRQVNTEAFF. Full variable domain (remainder filled in from reference TRBV7-3 and TRBJ1-1): GAGVSQTPSNKVTEKGKYVELRCDPISGHTALYWYRQSLGQGPEFLIYFQGTGAADDSGLPNDRFFAVRPEGSVSTLKIQRTERGDSAVYLCASSRQVNTEAFFGQGTRLTVV.

In its sample, this clone was seen once. This rearrangement joins TRBV28 to TRBJ2-1; D is unresolved. The length of the CDR3 is 16 residues. CDR1 MDHEN and CDR2 SYDVKM come from the germline V gene. The V and J ends lost 1 base and 0 bases respectively, with 10 bases between them. The CDR3 nucleotides are TGTGCCAGCAGTTTATATCGGAAGAGCTCCTACAATGAGCAGTTCTTC. It codes for CASSLYRKSSYNEQFF.

The chain combines TRBV7-8 with TRBJ2-3; D might be TRBD1 or TRBD2, each matching 6 bases. Germline lookup yields CDR1 SGHVS and CDR2 FQNEAQ. This CDR3 has 15 residues. Between the trimmed V and J ends, which lost 5 bases and 4 bases, there was a span of 16 bases. This CDR3 reads CASSPDYREADTQYF. CDR3 DNA: TGTGCCAGCAGCCCAGATTACAGGGAGGCAGATACGCAGTATTTT.

The chain recombines TRBV27 with TRBJ1-6; 10 positions agree with TRBD1. The CDR3 is 14 residues long. Germline assignment: CDR1 MNHEY and CDR2 SMNVEV (reference sequence). V was clipped by 7 bases and J by 9 bases; unmatched bases: 6. The CDR3 nucleotides read TGTGCCAGCAAGCCGGGACAGGGGACTTCACCCCTCCACTTT. Protein sequence: CASKPGQGTSPLHF.

The chain combines TRBV18 with TRBJ2-5; D assignment may be TRBD1 or TRBD2 (5 bases each). V was shortened by 2 bases and J by 3 bases, with 7 bases between the two germline ends. The CDR3 consists of 13 residues. Germline V gene data show CDR1 as KGHSH and CDR2 as LQKENI. The CDR3 sequence is CASSPGTEETQYF. CDR3 coding DNA: TGTGCCAGCTCACCAGGGACGGAAGAGACCCAGTACTTC.

The gene calls are TRBV5-1 and TRBJ2-3; TRBD1 matches 8 bases. The CDR3 loop spans 15 amino acids. CDR1 is SGHRS and CDR2 is YFSETQ in the germline V gene. V lost 3 bases to trimming and J lost 6 bases; unmatched junction nucleotides: 9. This CDR3 is CASSSDRAILDTQYF. In DNA form, the CDR3 reads TGCGCCAGCAGCTCGGACAGGGCCATTCTCGATACGCAGTATTTT.

The chain has TRBV6-1 and TRBJ2-6, with D possibly matching TRBD1 (6 bases). The germline V gene has CDR1 MNHNS and CDR2 SASEGT. Trimming pared 1 base from V and 1 base from J, leaving 8 bases between. The CDR3 has 16 residues. The CDR3 coding sequence is TGTGCCAGCAGTGAAGATACAGGGTCTGGGGCCAACGTCCTGACTTTC. As protein: CASSEDTGSGANVLTF.

The chain recombines TRBV19 with TRBJ2-2; D unclear. The CDR3 is made up of 15 amino acids. V lost 6 bases, J lost 4 bases, and 15 bases lay in between. Germline-derived CDR1 and CDR2 are LNHDA and SQIVND (reference sequence). The CDR3 spells CASSHLSPTTGELFF. The CDR3 nucleotides are TGTGCCAGTAGCCACCTAAGCCCGACCACCGGGGAGCTGTTTTTT.